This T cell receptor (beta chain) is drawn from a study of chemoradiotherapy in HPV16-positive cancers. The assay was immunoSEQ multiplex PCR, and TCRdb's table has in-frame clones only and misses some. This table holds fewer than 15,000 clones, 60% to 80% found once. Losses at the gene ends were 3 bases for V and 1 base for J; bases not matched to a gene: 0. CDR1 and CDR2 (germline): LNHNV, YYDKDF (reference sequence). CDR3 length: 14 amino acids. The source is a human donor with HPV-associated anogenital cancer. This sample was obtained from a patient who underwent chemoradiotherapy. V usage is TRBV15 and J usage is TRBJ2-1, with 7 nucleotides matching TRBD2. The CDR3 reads CATSSSGSYNEQFF. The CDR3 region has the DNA TGTGCCACCAGCAGTAGCGGGTCCTACAATGAGCAGTTCTTC. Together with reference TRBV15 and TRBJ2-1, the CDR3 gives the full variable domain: DAMVIQNPRYQVTQFGKPVTLSCSQTLNHNVMYWYQQKSSQAPKLLFHYYDKDFNNEADTPDNFQSRRPNTSFCFLDIRSPGLGDTAMYLCATSSSGSYNEQFFGPGTRLTVL.